The 3 T cell receptor beta chains in this list originate from one sample, sequenced in a study of beta chain features in type 1 diabetes (dated by TCRdb to 2016 to 2019). The receptor library was made with the immunoSEQ multiplex PCR assay. All of the isolated RNA was reverse transcribed with the High Capacity cDNA Reverse Transcription Kit, so expressed TCRB transcripts were sequenced. The source is immuneACCESS, and TCRdb retained only in-frame sequences with V and J called. Part of the clones is not carried over; for the studies checked, unresolved V genes explain less than half of this, and the remainder is unexplained. The sample yields approximately 40,000 clones; 50% were counted once. The ten largest clones capture about 0.25% of the sample. The sequenced sample was stem cell memory CD4+ T cells from blood. What the cell subset or site label conveys for this sample: stem cell-like memory CD4+ T cells. These TCRs come from a woman aged 25 to 39 in good health.

This clone was recorded once. The chain uses TRBV7-9 and TRBJ1-1; a weak D match, TRBD1 (5 bases). The CDR3 spans 15 residues. Trimming took 2 bases from V and 3 from J, leaving 13 bases between them. Looked up from germline, CDR1 is SEHNR and CDR2 is FQNEAQ (reference sequence). The CDR3 reads CASSLYGTGDTEAFF. In DNA form, the CDR3 reads TGTGCCAGCAGCTTATACGGTACGGGGGACACTGAAGCTTTCTTT.

This clone has more than one count but fewer than ten. J is TRBJ2-1 and V is TRBV15, with TRBD2 as a possible D gene (5 bases). CDR3 length: 17 residues. From germline, CDR1 is LNHNV and CDR2 YYDKDF (reference sequence). V lost 2 bases to trimming and J lost 5 bases, with 19 bases between them. CDR3 DNA sequence: TGTGCCACCAGCAGATCGTTTACTGCCTGGGGAGACAATGAGCAGTTCTTC. It is translated as CATSRSFTAWGDNEQFF.

The chain couples TRBV4-2 to TRBJ2-1; 7 bases are a match to TRBD2. With 0 bases clipped from V and 5 bases from J, the junction kept 1 base outside the gene matches. The germline gives CDR1 LGHNA, CDR2 YNFKEQ. This CDR3 spans 14 amino acids. CDR3 protein: CASSQEAGDNEQFF. The CDR3 bases are TGTGCCAGCAGCCAAGAGGCGGGGGACAATGAGCAGTTCTTC.